The sequence of this T cell receptor (beta chain) was determined in a study of T-cell memory formation after mild COVID-19. Germline V CDR1 and CDR2: SGDLS, YYNGEE. The CDR3 extends over 14 amino acids. V gave up 1 base and J gave up 2 bases, with 8 bases separating them. Using constant-segment primers, 5'RACE produced TCR alpha and TCR beta cDNA libraries carrying sample barcodes and UMIs. TCRdb itself ran the 5' RACE reads through MiXCR, one entry per CDR3 protein. Of around 450,000 distinct CDR3 sequences in the sample, around 20% were seen once. Sequencing was done on a sample of PBMCs or a T cell subset sorted from them (not recorded which). This sequence originates from an adult woman who had mild COVID-19 (a few samples of this study predate the infection). Cell type and time point are not known. The chain is built from TRBV9 and TRBJ2-3; D gene ambiguous. Written as DNA, the CDR3 is TGTGCCAGCAGCGTAAGAGCAGTCACAGATACGCAGTATTTT. Protein product: CASSVRAVTDTQYF.